This T cell receptor (beta chain) was found in a study of blood T cell repertoires in COVID-19. On the study more broadly: There were acute and convalescent COVID-19 samples, and they came from the United States, Italy and Spain. PBMCs, B-cell-depleted T cells, or T cells provided the cDNA or gDNA that made up the material.

In the original workflow: By means of reference gene primer amplification, nucleated cell counts were estimated. Method: immunoSEQ multiplex PCR; TCRdb's copy keeps in-frame clones and lacks some. V and J calls and clone size are given by that table; D and trimming were obtained from the DNA. Here the sample spans 330,000 or so clones, roughly nine tenths being singletons. The J segment lost 5 bases and the V segment lost 4 bases, leaving 5 bases of the junction unmatched. CDR3 size: 14 residues. Germline assignment: CDR1 SGHRS and CDR2 YFSETQ. This clonotype was sampled from a woman aged 60 to 75 with COVID-19, enrolled during active disease. The V gene is TRBV5-1, the J gene TRBJ1-2, with TRBD1 matching over 10 bases. The sequenced sample was peripheral blood. The CDR3 coding sequence is TGCGCCAGCAGCCCGACGGACAGGGGGTATGGCTACACCTTC. Its translation is CASSPTDRGYGYTF.